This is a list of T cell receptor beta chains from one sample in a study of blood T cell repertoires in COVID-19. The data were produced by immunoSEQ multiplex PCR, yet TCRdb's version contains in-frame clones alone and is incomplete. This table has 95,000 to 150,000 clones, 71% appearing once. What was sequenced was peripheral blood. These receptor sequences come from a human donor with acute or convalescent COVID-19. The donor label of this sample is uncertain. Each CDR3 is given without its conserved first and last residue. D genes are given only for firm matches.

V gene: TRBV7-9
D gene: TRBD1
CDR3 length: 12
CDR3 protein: ASSWTGGTSPLH

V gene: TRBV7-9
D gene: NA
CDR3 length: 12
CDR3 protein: ASSLARGSDEQF

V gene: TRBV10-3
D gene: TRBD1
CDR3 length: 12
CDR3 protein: AISERGGREKLF

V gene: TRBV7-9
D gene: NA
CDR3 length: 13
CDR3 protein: ASSLTQGSNSPLH

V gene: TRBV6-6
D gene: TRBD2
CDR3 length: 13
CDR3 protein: ASTEGLAAYNEQF

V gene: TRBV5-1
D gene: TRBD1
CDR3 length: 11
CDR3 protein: ASSSGGKNIQY

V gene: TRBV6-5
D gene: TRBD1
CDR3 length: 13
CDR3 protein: ASRAGGGYGYGYT

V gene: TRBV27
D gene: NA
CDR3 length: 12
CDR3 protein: ASSLFGGQETQY

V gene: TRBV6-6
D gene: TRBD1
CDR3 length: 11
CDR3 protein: ASADRGNSPLH

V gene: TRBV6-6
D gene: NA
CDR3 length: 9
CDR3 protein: AGSSGNEQF

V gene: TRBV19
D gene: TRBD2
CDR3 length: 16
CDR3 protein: ASSNGLAGVPSTDTQY

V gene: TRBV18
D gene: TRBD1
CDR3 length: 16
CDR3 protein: ASSPPAQGLPGANVLT

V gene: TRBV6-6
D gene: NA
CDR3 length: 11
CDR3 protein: ASNDLGRAEAF

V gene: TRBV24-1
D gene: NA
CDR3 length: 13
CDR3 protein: ATRETRLSNQPQH

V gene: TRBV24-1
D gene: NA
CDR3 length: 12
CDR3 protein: ATSVGGSNQPQH

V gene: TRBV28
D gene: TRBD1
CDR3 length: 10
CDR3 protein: ASRSGGYGYT

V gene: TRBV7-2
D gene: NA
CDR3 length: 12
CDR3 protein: ANDDGSGYNEQF

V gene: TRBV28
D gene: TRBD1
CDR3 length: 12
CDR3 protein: ASSSGTGGNIQY

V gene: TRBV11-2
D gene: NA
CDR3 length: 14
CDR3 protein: ASTLSAGHFTDTQY

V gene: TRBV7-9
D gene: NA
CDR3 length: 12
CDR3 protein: ASSDRDTHYEQY

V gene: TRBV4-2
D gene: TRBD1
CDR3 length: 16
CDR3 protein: ASSQGPGQGTYNSPLH

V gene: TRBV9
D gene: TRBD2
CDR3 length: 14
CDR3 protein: ASSVTSGAFTDTQY

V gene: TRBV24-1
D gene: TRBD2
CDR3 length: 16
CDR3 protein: ATSDPPYGGENGDTQY

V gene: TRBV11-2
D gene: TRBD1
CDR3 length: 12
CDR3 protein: ASSWGQGNTEAF

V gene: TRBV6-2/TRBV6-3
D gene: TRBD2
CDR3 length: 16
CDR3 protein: ASSYPIGGSGGTYEQY

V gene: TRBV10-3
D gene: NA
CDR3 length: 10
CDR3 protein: ATVDGGYGYT

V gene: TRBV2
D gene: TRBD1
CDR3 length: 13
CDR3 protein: ASSGSGQGAQPQH

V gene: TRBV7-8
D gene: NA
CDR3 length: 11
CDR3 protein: ASSPGLAYGYT

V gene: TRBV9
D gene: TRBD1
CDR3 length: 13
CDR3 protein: ASSVGQGYGNTIY

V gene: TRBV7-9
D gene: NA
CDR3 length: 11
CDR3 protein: ASSLTDTDGYT

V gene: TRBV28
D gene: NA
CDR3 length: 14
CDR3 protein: ASSPRRGGANTEAF

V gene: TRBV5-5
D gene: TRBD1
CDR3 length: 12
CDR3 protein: ASRQPGTGYGYT

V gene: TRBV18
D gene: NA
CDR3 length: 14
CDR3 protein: ASSPGSRLFTGELF

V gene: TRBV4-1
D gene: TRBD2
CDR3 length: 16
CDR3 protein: ASSQDPPGAGGYNEQF

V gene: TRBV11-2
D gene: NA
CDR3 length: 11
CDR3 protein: ASSTLTGETQY

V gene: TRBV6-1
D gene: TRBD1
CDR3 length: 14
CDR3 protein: ASSEAPTGVAYGYT

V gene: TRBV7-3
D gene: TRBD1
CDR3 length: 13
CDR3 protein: ASSRDRGTYNEQF

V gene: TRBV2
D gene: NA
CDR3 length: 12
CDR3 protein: ASSSREIVSTQY

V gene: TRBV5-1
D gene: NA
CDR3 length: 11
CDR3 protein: ASREGPNEKLF

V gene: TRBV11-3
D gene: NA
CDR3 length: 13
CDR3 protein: ASSPRQGFNNEQF

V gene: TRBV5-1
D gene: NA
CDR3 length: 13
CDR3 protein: ASSVDSQGWTEAF

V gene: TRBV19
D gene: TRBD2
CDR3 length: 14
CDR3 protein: ASSPPGLATYNEQF

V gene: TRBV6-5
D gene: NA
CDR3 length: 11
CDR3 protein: ASSYDNNYGYT

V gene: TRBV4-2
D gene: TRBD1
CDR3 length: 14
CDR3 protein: ASSQDSGTASYEQY

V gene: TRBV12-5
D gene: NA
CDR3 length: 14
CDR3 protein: ASGLVLRGSADTQY

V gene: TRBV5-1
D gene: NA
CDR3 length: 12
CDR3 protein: ASSLNREGEKLF

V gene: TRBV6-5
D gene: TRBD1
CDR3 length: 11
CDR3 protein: ASGTGGGLEQY

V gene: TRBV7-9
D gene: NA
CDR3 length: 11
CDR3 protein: ASSATQHEPQY

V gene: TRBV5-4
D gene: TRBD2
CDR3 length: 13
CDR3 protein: ASSYLAGAYNEQF

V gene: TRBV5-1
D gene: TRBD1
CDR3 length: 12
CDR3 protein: ASSRGQGQETQY

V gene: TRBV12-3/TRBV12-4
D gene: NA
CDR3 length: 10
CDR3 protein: ASSPGLSEQF

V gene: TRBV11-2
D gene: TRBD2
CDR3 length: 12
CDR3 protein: ASSSSGGTDTQY

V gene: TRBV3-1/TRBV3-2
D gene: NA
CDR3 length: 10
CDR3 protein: ASSQVPEIQY